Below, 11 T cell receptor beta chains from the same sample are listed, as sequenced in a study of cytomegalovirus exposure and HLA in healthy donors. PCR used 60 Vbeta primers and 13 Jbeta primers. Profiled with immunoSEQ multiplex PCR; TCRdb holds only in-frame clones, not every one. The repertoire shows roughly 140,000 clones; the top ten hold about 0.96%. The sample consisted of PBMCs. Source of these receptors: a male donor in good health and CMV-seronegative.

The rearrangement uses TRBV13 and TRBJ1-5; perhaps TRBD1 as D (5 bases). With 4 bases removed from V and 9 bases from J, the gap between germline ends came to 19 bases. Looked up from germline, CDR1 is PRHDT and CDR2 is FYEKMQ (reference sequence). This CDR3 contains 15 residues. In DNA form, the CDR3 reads TGTGCCAGCAGCTCCGGACGGGGGGATATAGGGCCCCAGCATTTT. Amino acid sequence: CASSSGRGDIGPQHF.

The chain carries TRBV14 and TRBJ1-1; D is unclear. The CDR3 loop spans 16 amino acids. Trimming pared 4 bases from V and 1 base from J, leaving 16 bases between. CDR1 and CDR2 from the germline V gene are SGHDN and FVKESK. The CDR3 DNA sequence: TGTGCCAGCAGCCCGAGGCCTATCCCGGGGAACACTGAAGCTTTCTTT. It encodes CASSPRPIPGNTEAFF.

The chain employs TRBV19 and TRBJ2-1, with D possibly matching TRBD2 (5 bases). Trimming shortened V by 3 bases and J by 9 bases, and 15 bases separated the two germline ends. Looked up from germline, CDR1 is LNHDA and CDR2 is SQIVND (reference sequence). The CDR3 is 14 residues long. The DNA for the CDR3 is TGTGCCAGTAGTATCGAGGGTACTTTCCCTGAGCAGTTCTTC. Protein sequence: CASSIEGTFPEQFF.

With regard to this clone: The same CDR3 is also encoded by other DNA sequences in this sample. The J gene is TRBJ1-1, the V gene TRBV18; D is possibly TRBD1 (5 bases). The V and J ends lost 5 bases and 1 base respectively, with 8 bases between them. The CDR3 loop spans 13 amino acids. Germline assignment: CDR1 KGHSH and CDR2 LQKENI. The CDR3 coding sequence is TGTGCCAGCTCAACTGACAGGAACACTGAAGCTTTCTTT. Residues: CASSTDRNTEAFF.

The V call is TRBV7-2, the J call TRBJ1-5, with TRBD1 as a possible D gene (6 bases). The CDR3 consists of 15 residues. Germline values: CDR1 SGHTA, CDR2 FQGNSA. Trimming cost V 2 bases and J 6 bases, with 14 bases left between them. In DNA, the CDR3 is TGTGCCAGCAGCTTAAGGGATACAGGGCGTCAGCCCCAGCATTTT. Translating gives CASSLRDTGRQPQHF.

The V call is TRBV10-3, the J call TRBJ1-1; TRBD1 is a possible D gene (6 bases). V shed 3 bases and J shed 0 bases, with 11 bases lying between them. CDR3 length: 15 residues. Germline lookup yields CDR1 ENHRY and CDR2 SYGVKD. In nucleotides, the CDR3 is TGTGCCATCAGTGATCTAACAGGGATGAACACTGAAGCTTTCTTT. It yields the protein CAISDLTGMNTEAFF.

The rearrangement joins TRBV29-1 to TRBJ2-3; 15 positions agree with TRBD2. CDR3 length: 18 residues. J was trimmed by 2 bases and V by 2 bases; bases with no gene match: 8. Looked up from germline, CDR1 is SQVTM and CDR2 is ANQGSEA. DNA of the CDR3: TGCAGCGTTGAAATGCGGACTAGCGGGGGGGCGTACACAGATACGCAGTATTTT. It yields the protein CSVEMRTSGGAYTDTQYF.

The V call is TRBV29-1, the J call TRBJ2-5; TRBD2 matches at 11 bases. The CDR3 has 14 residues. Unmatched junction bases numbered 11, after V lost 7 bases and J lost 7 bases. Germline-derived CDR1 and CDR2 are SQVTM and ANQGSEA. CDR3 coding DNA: TGCAGCGCCCAGGTAGCGGGGGGGCTGGGGACCCAGTACTTC. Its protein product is CSAQVAGGLGTQYF.

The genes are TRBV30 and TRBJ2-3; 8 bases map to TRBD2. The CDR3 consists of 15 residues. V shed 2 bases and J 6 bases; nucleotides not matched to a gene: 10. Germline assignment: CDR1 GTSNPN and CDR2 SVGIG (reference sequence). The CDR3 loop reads CAWSMDGGAGDTQYF. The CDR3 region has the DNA TGTGCCTGGAGTATGGACGGGGGGGCTGGGGATACGCAGTATTTT.

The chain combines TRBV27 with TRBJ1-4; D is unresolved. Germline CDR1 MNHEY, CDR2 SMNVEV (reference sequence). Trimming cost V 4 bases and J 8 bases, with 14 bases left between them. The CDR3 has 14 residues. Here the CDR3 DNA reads TGTGCCAGCAGTTCATTGGCAGTTTGGGAAAAACTGTTTTTT. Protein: CASSSLAVWEKLFF.

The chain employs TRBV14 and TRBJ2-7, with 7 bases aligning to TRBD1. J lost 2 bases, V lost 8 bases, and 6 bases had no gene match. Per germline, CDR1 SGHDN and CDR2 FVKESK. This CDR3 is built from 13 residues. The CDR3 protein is CASGRGLPYEQYF. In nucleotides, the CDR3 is TGTGCCAGCGGAAGGGGGCTACCCTACGAGCAGTACTTC.